These 20 T cell receptor beta chains were sequenced from one sample in a study of regulatory T cells in long-lasting Graves disease. Arm-PCR with iRepertoire HTBI primers amplified the CDR3 regions for these TCR beta libraries. One entry per CDR3 protein, called by TCRdb with MiXCR from the multiplex PCR reads. There are approximately 300,000 distinct CDR3 sequences in the sample; over 15% occur only once, and around 36% lies in the top ten. Time point given: newly diagnosed GD, antithyroid drugs for less than 3 months. After RNA was extracted from PBMCs, the TCR library was made from it. Sequenced material: peripheral blood mononuclear cells (PBMCs), taken at new diagnosis, from a patient treated with antithyroid drugs. The receptors here all came from a female donor with Graves disease.

With respect to this clonotype: With a much larger clone just one base away, this may be a read error. The chain employs TRBV12-3 or TRBV12-4 and TRBJ2-4; unclear D gene. The V and J ends lost 3 bases and 4 bases respectively, with 7 bases between them. This CDR3 is 13 amino acids long. The CDR3 nucleotides are TGTGCCAGCAGTTTGGGCGGAAAAAACATTCAGTACTTC. Its protein is CASSLGGKNIQYF.

This chain uses TRBV6-5 with TRBJ2-7; no firm D call. Looked up from germline, CDR1 is MNHEY and CDR2 is SVGAGI. CDR3 length: 14 residues. Trimming took 2 bases from V and 6 from J, leaving 14 bases between them. This chain's CDR3 is CASSYQVAGREQYF. CDR3 sequence (DNA): TGTGCCAGCAGTTACCAGGTTGCAGGACGCGAGCAGTACTTC.

There are a few counts of this clonotype. The rearrangement uses TRBV5-6 and TRBJ2-3; 11 bases are shared with TRBD2. V lost 3 bases to trimming and J lost 2 bases; unmatched junction nucleotides: 8. CDR1 is SGHDT, CDR2 YYEEEE, per germline. This CDR3 comprises 17 residues. CDR3 nucleotides: TGTGCCAGCAGCTCGGAACTAGCGGGAGCTATCACAGATACGCAGTATTTT. Residues: CASSSELAGAITDTQYF.

Ten or more counts support this clonotype. The rearrangement uses TRBV7-9 and TRBJ1-2; 7 bases fit TRBD1. With 7 bases clipped from V and 8 bases from J, the junction kept 16 bases outside the gene matches. This CDR3 spans 15 amino acids. Germline CDR1 and CDR2: SEHNR and FQNEAQ (reference sequence). The CDR3 protein is CASTPGGDRVRGYTF. The CDR3 DNA sequence: TGTGCCAGCACTCCCGGGGGCGACAGGGTGCGCGGCTACACCTTC. The full variable domain, rest sourced from reference TRBV7-9 and TRBJ1-2, is DTGVSQNPRHKITKRGQNVTFRCDPISEHNRLYWYRQTLGQGPEFLTYFQNEAQLEKSRLLSDRFSAERPKGSFSTLEIQRTEQGDSAMYLCASTPGGDRVRGYTFGSGTRLTVV.

For this clonotype: The conserved phenylalanine or tryptophan normally closing the CDR3 is absent here, so this likely arose from a read error. V gene TRBV6-2 or TRBV6-3 combines with J gene TRBJ1-1, with D perhaps TRBD1 (5 bases). CDR3 length: 15 residues. CDR1 and CDR2 (germline): MNHEY, SVGEGT. The V end was cut by 5 bases, the J end by 5 bases, with 18 bases between. The CDR3 here is CASSRGVRKGTEAFS. In DNA form, the CDR3 reads TGTGCCAGCAGTCGCGGGGTCCGGAAGGGGACTGAAGCTTTCTCT.

This clonotype was seen at least ten times. This chain joins TRBV30 and TRBJ2-7; D is unclear. V lost 0 bases, J lost 6 bases, and 15 bases lay in between. Germline V CDR1 and CDR2: GTSNPN, SVGIG (reference sequence). This CDR3 is built from 14 residues. CDR3 sequence: CAWSVLGIRSEQYF. The CDR3 DNA reads TGTGCCTGGAGTGTACTGGGGATTCGCTCCGAGCAGTACTTC.

Only a few counts were recorded for this clonotype. This chain uses TRBV10-2 with TRBJ1-1; D gene ambiguous. Germline CDR1 WSHSY, CDR2 SAAADI. V was cut by 6 bases and J by 5 bases, with 10 bases left in between. The CDR3 has 12 residues. As DNA, the CDR3 is TGCGCCAGCAGAGGGAGGTGGACTGAAGCTTTCTTT. Its translation is CASRGRWTEAFF.

This clonotype occurred many times. The chain carries TRBV9 and TRBJ2-3, with unresolved D. V dropped 0 bases and J dropped 5 bases, with 7 bases sitting between them. The CDR3 loop spans 13 amino acids. Germline CDR1 SGDLS, CDR2 YYNGEE. CDR3 residues: CASSVGQKDTQYF. The CDR3 bases are TGTGCCAGCAGCGTAGGGCAGAAAGATACGCAGTATTTT. Based on the CDR3 plus reference TRBV9 and TRBJ2-3, the full variable domain is DSGVTQTPKHLITATGQRVTLRCSPRSGDLSVYWYQQSLDQGLQFLIQYYNGEERAKGNILERFSAQQFPDLHSELNLSSLELGDSALYFCASSVGQKDTQYFGPGTRLTVL.

Ten or more counts support this clonotype. V and J are TRBV12-3 or TRBV12-4 and TRBJ2-3; the D is unclear. CDR3 length: 14 amino acids. Trimming took 1 base from V and 2 from J, leaving 7 bases between them. The CDR3 reads CASSLGGYTDTQYF. CDR3 nucleotides: TGTGCCAGCAGTTTAGGTGGTTACACAGATACGCAGTATTTT.

Note on this clonotype: A far more abundant clone sits one base away, making this likely a read error. Likely a read error: the CDR3 ends without its conserved phenylalanine or tryptophan. The chain recombines TRBV6-2 or TRBV6-3 with TRBJ1-5; D may be TRBD1 (6 bases). From germline, CDR1 is MNHEY and CDR2 SVGEGT. V lost 5 bases and J lost 3, with 11 bases in between. This CDR3 has 14 residues. CDR3 sequence (DNA): TGTGCCAGCAGTGCCCCGGGACACAATCAGCCCCAGCATCTT. The encoded protein is CASSAPGHNQPQHL.

The rearrangement links TRBV20-1 to TRBJ1-1, with D unclear. This CDR3 region has 12 residues. The germline V gene encodes CDR1 DFQATT and CDR2 SNEGSKA (reference sequence). V dropped 6 bases and J dropped 1 base, with 9 bases sitting between them. CDR3 sequence (DNA): TGCAGTGCCCCGGTTGGGAACACTGAAGCTTTCTTT. Translated, it gives CSAPVGNTEAFF.

The table lists this clonotype with many counts. This chain uses TRBV27 with TRBJ2-1; 11 nucleotides line up with TRBD2. Germline loops: CDR1 MNHEY, CDR2 SMNVEV (reference sequence). Trimming at V came to 3 bases and at J to 8 bases, leaving 6 bases not matched to a gene. The CDR3 totals 15 residues. CDR3 bases: TGTGCCAGCAGTTTTGAACTAGCGGGAGTCGATGAGCAGTTCTTC. Amino acids: CASSFELAGVDEQFF.

V usage is TRBV11-2 and J usage is TRBJ2-7; tentatively, D is TRBD1 (6 bases). Germline values: CDR1 SGHAT, CDR2 FQNNGV. This CDR3 is built from 13 residues. V dropped 5 bases and J dropped 3 bases, with 11 bases sitting between them. This CDR3 reads CASSRTENYEQYF. Written as DNA, the CDR3 is TGTGCCAGCAGCCGGACAGAAAACTACGAGCAGTACTTC.

The table lists this clonotype with many counts. This chain uses TRBV11-2 with TRBJ2-7; D is uncertain. V lost 5 bases to trimming and J lost 4 bases, with 12 bases between them. This CDR3 region has 13 residues. The germline V gene has CDR1 SGHAT and CDR2 FQNNGV. The CDR3 region is CASSTTLSYEQYF. DNA for the CDR3: TGTGCCAGCAGCACTACTTTATCGTACGAGCAGTACTTC.

This clonotype was counted at least ten times. V is TRBV28 and J is TRBJ2-3; 11 bases match TRBD2. The CDR3 extends over 17 amino acids. Germline V gives CDR1 MDHEN, CDR2 SYDVKM. V dropped 5 bases and J dropped 5; count of bases not matched to a gene: 12. The CDR3 sequence is CASSAPFLAGGGDTQYF. The CDR3 DNA follows: TGTGCCAGCAGTGCTCCATTTCTAGCGGGAGGAGGAGATACGCAGTATTTT.

Ten or more counts support this clonotype. This sequence joins TRBV28 and TRBJ1-5; D not resolved. Germline V gene lookup returns CDR1 MDHEN and CDR2 SYDVKM. The length of the CDR3 is 14 residues. The V end was cut by 4 bases, the J end by 5 bases, with 12 bases between. As DNA, the CDR3 is TGTGCCAGCAGTTCCCCGGGCCAGTATCAGCCCCAGCATTTT. Protein product: CASSSPGQYQPQHF.

This clonotype was seen repeatedly, ten times or more. J is TRBJ2-7 and V is TRBV18; D might be TRBD1 or TRBD2, each matching 5 bases. Germline-derived CDR1 and CDR2 are KGHSH and LQKENI. V was cut by 2 bases and J by 6 bases, with 8 bases left in between. CDR3 length: 12 residues. The CDR3 is CASSPEGREQYF. As DNA, the CDR3 is TGTGCCAGCTCACCAGAGGGACGCGAGCAGTACTTC.

This chain joins TRBV5-1 and TRBJ1-4, with 8 bases that match TRBD1. From germline, CDR1 is SGHRS and CDR2 YFSETQ. V was pared by 3 bases and J by 4 bases, with 5 bases of the junction left unmatched. This CDR3 comprises 15 residues. CDR3 region: CASSSRGQDNEKLFF. CDR3 nucleotide sequence: TGCGCCAGCAGCTCCAGGGGGCAGGATAATGAAAAACTGTTTTTT. Full variable domain (missing parts from reference TRBV5-1 and TRBJ1-4): KAGVTQTPRYLIKTRGQQVTLSCSPISGHRSVSWYQQTPGQGLQFLFEYFSETQRNKGNFPGRFSGRQFSNSRSEMNVSTLELGDSALYLCASSSRGQDNEKLFFGSGTQLSVL.

This clonotype was recorded a few times. V usage is TRBV19 and J usage is TRBJ2-3; 9 positions agree with TRBD2. The J call could be wrong; TRBJ2-7 is a better fit for the DNA end. CDR1 and CDR2 (germline): LNHDA, SQIVND (reference sequence). The CDR3 extends over 14 amino acids. CDR3 nucleotide sequence: TGTGCCAGTAGTGGACTAGCGCCATCCTACGAGCAGTACTTC. As protein: CASSGLAPSYEQYF.

This clonotype was found a few times. This chain connects TRBV28 to TRBJ2-3; TRBD2 agrees at 8 bases. Germline CDR1 is MDHEN and CDR2 is SYDVKM. The length of the CDR3 is 17 residues. Trimming cost V 3 bases and J 4 bases; bases outside gene matches: 12. CDR3 nucleotide sequence: TGTGCCAGCAGTTTCCCCCTGAGCGGGAGCAAACCAGATACGCAGTATTTT. As protein: CASSFPLSGSKPDTQYF. The full variable domain, rest sourced from reference TRBV28 and TRBJ2-3, is DVKVTQSSRYLVKRTGEKVFLECVQDMDHENMFWYRQDPGLGLRLIYFSYDVKMKEKGDIPEGYSVSREKKERFSLILESASTNQTSMYLCASSFPLSGSKPDTQYFGPGTRLTVL.